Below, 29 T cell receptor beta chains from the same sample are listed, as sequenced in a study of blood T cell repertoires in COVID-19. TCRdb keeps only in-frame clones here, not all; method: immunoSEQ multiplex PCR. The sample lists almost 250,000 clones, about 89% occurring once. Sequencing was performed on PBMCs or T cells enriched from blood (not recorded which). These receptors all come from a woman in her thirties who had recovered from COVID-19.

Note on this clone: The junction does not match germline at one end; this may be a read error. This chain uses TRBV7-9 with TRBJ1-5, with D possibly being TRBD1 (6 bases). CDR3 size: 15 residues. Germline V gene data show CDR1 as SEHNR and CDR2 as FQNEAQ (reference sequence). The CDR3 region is CASSLGQSSNQPQHF. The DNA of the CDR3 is TGTGCCAGCAGTTTAGGACAGAGTAGCAATCAGCCCCAGCATTTT.

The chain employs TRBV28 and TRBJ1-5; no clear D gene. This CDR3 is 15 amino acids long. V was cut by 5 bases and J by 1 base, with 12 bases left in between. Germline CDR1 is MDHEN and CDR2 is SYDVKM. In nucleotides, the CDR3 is TGTGCCAGCAGTCCATGGTCAGGCAGCAATCAGCCCCAGCATTTT. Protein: CASSPWSGSNQPQHF.

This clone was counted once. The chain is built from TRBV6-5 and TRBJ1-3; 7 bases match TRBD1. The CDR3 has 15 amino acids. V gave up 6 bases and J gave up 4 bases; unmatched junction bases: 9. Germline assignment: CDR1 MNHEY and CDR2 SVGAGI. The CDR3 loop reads CASRGVGTVGNTIYF. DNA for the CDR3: TGTGCCAGCAGGGGGGTCGGGACAGTGGGAAACACCATATATTTT.

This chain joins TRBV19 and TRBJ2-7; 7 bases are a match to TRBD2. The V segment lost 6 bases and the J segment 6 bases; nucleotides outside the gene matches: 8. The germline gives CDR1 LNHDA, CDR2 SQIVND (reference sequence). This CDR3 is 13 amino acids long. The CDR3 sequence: CASRGGSPLEQYF. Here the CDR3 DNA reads TGTGCCAGTAGGGGCGGGAGCCCCCTCGAGCAGTACTTC. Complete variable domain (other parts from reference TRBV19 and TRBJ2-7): DGGITQSPKYLFRKEGQNVTLSCEQNLNHDAMYWYRQDPGQGLRLIYYSQIVNDFQKGDIAEGYSVSREKKESFPLTVTSAQKNPTAFYLCASRGGSPLEQYFGPGTRLTVT.

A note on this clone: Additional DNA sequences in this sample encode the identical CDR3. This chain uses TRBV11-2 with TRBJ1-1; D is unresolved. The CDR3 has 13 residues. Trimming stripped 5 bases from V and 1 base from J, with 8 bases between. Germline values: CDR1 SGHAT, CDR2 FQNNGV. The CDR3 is CASSPRRNTEAFF. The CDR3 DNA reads TGTGCCAGCAGCCCCCGCAGGAACACTGAAGCTTTCTTT.

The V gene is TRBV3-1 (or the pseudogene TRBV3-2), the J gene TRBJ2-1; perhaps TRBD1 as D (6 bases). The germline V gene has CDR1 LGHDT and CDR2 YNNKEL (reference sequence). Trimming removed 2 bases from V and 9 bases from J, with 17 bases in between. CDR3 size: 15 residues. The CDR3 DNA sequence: TGTGCCAGCAGCCAAAGGGGGATTTGGGAATTTGAGCAGTTCTTC. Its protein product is CASSQRGIWEFEQFF.

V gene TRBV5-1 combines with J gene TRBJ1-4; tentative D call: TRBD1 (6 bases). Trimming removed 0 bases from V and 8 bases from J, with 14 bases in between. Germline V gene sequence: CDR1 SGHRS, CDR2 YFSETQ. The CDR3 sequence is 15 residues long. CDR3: CASSLGTDEWEKLFF. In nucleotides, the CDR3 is TGCGCCAGCAGCTTGGGGACAGATGAGTGGGAAAAACTGTTTTTT.

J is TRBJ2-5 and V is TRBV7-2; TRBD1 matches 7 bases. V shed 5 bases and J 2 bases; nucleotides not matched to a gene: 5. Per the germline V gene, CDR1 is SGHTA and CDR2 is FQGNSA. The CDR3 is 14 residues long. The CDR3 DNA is TGTGCCAGCAGCCGCACGGGACAGCAAGAGACCCAGTACTTC. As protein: CASSRTGQQETQYF.

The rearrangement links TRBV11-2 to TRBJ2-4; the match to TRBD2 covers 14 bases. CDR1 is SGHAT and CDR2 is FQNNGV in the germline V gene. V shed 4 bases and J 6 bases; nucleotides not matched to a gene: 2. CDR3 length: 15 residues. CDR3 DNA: TGTGCCAGCAGCTCGACTAGCGGGAGGGTAAACATTCAGTACTTC. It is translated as CASSSTSGRVNIQYF.

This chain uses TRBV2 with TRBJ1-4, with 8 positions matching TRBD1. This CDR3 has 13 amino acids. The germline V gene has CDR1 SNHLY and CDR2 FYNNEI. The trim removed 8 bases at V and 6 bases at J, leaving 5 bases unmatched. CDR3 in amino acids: CASDRGGHEKLFF. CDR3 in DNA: TGTGCCAGCGACAGGGGCGGCCATGAAAAACTGTTTTTT.

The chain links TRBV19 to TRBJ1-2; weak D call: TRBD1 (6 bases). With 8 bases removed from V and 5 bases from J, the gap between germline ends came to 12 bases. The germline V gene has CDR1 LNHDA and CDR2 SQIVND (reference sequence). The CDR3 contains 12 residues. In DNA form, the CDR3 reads TGTGCCAGTGGCAGGGGCGAATATGGCTACACCTTC. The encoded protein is CASGRGEYGYTF.

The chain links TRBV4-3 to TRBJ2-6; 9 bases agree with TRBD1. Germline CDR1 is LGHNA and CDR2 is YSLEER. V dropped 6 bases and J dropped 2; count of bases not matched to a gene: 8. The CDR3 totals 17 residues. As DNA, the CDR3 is TGCGCCAGCAGTCGGGGGACAGGGATAGCTGGGGCCAACGTCCTGACTTTC. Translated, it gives CASSRGTGIAGANVLTF.

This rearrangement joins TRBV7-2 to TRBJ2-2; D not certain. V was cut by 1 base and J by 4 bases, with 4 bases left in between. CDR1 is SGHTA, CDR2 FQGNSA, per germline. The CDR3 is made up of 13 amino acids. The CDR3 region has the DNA TGTGCCAGCAGCTTAGTATTCACCGGGGAGCTGTTTTTT. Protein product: CASSLVFTGELFF.

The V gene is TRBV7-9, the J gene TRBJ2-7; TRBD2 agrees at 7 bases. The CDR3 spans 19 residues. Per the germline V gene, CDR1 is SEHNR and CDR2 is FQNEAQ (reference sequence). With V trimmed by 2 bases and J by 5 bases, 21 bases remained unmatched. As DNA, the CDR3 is TGTGCCAGCAGCTTATCCCGGTCGCTAGCGGAGCACCTACGAGACGAGCAGTACTTC. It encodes CASSLSRSLAEHLRDEQYF.

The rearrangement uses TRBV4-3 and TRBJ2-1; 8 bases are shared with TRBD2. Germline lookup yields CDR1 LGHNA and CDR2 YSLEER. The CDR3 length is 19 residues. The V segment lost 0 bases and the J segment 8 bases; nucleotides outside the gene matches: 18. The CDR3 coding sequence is TGCGCCAGCAGCCAAGACCTCGGACTAGCCATCATCCTATCCGATGAGCAGTTCTTC. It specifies CASSQDLGLAIILSDEQFF.

This chain's CDR3 is CASTLQGRGEKLFF. In nucleotides, the CDR3 is TGTGCCAGTACTCTACAGGGTAGGGGTGAAAAACTGTTTTTT. The rearrangement joins TRBV19 to TRBJ1-4, with D perhaps TRBD1 (6 bases). Per the germline V gene, CDR1 is LNHDA and CDR2 is SQIVND (reference sequence). V was pared by 7 bases and J by 7 bases, with 16 bases between. This CDR3 is built from 14 residues.

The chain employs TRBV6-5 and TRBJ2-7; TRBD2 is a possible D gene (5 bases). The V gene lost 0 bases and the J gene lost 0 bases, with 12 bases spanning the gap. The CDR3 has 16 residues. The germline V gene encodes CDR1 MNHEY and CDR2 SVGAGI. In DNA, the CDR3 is TGTGCCAGCAGTTACTCTGGCGGGTTGAGCTCCTACGAGCAGTACTTC. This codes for CASSYSGGLSSYEQYF.

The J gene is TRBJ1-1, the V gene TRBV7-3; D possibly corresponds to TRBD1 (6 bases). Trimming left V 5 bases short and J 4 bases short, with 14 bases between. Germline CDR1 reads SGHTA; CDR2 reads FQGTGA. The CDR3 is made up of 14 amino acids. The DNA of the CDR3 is TGTGCCAGCAGCCCAAACAGGGCGATCACTGAAGCTTTCTTT. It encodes CASSPNRAITEAFF. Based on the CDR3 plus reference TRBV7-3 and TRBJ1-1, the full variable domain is GAGVSQTPSNKVTEKGKYVELRCDPISGHTALYWYRQSLGQGPEFLIYFQGTGAADDSGLPNDRFFAVRPEGSVSTLKIQRTERGDSAVYLCASSPNRAITEAFFGQGTRLTVV.

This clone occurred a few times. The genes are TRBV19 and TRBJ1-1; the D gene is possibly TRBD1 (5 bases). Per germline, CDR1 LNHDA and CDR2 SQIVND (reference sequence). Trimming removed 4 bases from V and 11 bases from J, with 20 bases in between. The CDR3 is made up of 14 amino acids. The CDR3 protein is CASSRGTDVEGAFF. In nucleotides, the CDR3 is TGTGCCAGTAGTAGGGGGACTGACGTGGAGGGTGCTTTCTTT.

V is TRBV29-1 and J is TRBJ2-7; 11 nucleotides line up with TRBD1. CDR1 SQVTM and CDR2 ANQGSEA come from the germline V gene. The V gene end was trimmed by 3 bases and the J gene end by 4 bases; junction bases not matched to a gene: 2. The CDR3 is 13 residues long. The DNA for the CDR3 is TGCAGCGTTGATGGGACAGGGGGATACGAGCAGTACTTC. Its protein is CSVDGTGGYEQYF.

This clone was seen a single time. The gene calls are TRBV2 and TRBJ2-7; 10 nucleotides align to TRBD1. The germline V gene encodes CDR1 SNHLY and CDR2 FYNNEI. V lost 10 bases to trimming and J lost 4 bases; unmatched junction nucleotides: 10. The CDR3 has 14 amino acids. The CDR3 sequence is CATKGWDRGYEQYF. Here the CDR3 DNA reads TGTGCCACCAAAGGATGGGACAGGGGATACGAGCAGTACTTC. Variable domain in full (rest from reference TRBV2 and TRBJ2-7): EPEVTQTPSHQVTQMGQEVILRCVPISNHLYFYWYRQILGQKVEFLVSFYNNEISEKSEIFDDQFSVERPDGSNFTLKIRSTKLEDSAMYFCATKGWDRGYEQYFGPGTRLTVT.

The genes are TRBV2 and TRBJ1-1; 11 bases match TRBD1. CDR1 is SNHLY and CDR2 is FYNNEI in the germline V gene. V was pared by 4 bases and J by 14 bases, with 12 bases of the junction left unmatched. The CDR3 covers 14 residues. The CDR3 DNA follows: TGTGCCAGCAGTGCCAGGGACCGGGACAGGGGGTCCTTCTTT. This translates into CASSARDRDRGSFF.

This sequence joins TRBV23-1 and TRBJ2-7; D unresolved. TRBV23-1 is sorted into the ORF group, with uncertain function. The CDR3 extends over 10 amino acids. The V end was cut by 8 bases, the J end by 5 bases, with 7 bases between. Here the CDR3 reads CASSADEQYF. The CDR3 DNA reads TGCGCCAGCTCGGCGGACGAGCAGTACTTC.

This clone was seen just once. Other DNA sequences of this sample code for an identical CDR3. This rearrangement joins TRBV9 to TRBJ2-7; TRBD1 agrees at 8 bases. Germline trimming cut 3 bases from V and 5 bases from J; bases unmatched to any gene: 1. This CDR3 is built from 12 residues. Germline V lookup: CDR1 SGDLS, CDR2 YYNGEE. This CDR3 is CASSATGDEQYF. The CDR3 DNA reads TGTGCCAGCAGCGCGACAGGGGACGAGCAGTACTTC.

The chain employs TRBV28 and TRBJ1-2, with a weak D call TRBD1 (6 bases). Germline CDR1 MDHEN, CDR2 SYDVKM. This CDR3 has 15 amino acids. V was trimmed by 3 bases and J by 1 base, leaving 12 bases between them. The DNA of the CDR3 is TGTGCCAGCAGTTTCGCCCAGGGGCATAACTATGGCTACACCTTC. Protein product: CASSFAQGHNYGYTF.

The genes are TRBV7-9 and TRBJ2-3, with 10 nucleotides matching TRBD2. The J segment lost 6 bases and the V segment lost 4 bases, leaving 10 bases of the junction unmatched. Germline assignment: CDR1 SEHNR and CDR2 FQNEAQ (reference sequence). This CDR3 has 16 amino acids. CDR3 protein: CASSSTSGEPLDTQYF. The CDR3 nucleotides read TGTGCCAGCAGCTCAACTAGCGGGGAACCCTTGGATACGCAGTATTTT.

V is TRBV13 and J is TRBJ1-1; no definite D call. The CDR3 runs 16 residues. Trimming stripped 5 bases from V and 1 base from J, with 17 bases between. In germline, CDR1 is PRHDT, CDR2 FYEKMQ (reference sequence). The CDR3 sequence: CASSTLGGFENTEAFF. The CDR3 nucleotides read TGTGCCAGCAGCACTCTCGGAGGGTTTGAGAACACTGAAGCTTTCTTT.

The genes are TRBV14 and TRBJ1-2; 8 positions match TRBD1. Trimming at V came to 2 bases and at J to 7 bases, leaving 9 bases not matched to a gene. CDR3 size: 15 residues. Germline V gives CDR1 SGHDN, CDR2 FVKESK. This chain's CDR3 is CASSQNRDRLRGYTF. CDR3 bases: TGTGCCAGCAGCCAAAACCGGGACAGGCTTCGTGGCTACACCTTC.

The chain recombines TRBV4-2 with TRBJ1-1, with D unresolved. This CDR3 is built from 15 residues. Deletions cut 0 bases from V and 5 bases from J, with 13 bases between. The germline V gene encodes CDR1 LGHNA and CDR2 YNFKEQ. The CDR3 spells CASSQEGHRGTEAFF. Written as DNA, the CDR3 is TGTGCCAGCAGCCAAGAAGGCCACAGAGGGACTGAAGCTTTCTTT.